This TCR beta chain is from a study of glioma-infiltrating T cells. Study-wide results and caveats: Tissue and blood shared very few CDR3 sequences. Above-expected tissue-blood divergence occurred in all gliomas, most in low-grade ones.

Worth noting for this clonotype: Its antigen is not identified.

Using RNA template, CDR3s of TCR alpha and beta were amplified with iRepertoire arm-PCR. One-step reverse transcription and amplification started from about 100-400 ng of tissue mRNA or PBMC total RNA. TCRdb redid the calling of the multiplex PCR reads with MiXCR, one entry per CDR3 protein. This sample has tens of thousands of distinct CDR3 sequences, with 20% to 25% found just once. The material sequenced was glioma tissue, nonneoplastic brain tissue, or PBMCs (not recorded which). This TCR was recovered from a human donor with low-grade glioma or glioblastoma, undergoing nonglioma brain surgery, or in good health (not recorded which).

In DNA form, the CDR3 reads TGCAGCGTTCCTCGGACAGGGCCCGGCTACACCTTC. Its translation is CSVPRTGPGYTF. The chain couples TRBV20-1 to TRBJ1-2; 8 nucleotides match TRBD1. Per the germline V gene, CDR1 is DFQATT and CDR2 is SNEGSKA (reference sequence). The CDR3 has 12 residues.